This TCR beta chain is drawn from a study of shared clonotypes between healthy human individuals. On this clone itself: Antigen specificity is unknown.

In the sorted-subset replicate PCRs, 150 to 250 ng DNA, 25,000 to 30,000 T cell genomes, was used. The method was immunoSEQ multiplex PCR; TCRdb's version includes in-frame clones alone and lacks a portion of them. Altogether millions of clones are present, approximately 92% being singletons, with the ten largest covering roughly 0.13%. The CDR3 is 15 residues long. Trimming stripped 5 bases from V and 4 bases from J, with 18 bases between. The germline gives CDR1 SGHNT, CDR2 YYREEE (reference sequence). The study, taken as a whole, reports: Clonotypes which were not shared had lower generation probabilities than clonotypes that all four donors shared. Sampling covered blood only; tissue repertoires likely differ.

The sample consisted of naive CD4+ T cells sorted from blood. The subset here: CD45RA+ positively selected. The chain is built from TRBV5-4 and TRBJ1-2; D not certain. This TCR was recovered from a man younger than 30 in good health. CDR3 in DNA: TGTGCCAGCAGTTCGGGGTTCCTAAAGGGCTATGGCTACACCTTC. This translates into CASSSGFLKGYGYTF.